A selection of T cell receptor beta chains follows, all from one sample in a study of cytomegalovirus exposure and HLA in healthy donors. Assay used: immunoSEQ multiplex PCR; TCRdb lists only in-frame clones, some missing. The repertoire holds 100,000 to 150,000 clones, 72% seen once, with less than 4.5% in the top ten. The sample was PBMCs. The source is a man younger than 40 in good health and CMV-seronegative. CDR3s include the opening cysteine and the closing phenylalanine or tryptophan. Each record gives: D gene, V gene, CDR3 protein. D genes are given only for firm matches.

TRBD1 | TRBV11-2 | CASSPLPTGMSYEQYF
TRBD2 | TRBV19 | CASRGGDWLSYNEQFF
NA | TRBV28 | CASSFRQAQETQYF
TRBD2 | TRBV5-4 | CASSRTSASYNEQFF
NA | TRBV23-1 | CASSHGGYQETQYF
NA | TRBV27 | CASRGDSSYEQYF
TRBD2 | TRBV4-1 | CASSQAGLAGGSYNEQFF
TRBD1 | TRBV2 | CASRRDRAFSGNTIYF
NA | TRBV29-1 | CSVDGYNEQFF
NA | TRBV28 | CASSFLSGTDTQYF
NA | TRBV4-2 | CASSGRGGVMETQYF
NA | TRBV4-2 | CASSQDSRGETQYF
NA | TRBV7-8 | CASSLLGYAPLVRAGEMEKLFF
TRBD1 | TRBV9 | CASSVAGGDRGPYEQYF
NA | TRBV6-5 | CASSPDSANYGYTF
TRBD1 | TRBV6-5 | CASSSLAGGSEAFF
TRBD1 | TRBV18 | CASSPRQGAFSYEQYF
TRBD1 | TRBV6-5 | CASSYGHRGPEAFF
NA | TRBV2 | CASSVEGDNTEAFF
NA | TRBV10-2 | CASSALQGYGYTF
TRBD1 | TRBV2 | CASSPAWTGVTYEQYF
TRBD1 | TRBV4-2 | CASSQDWDSIYEQYF